Presented here are 14 T cell receptor beta chains from one specimen sequenced in a study of blood T cells in healthy people across ages (dated by TCRdb to 2014 to 2015). Receptors were amplified or captured by 5' RACE. TCRdb names Illumina HiSeq 2500 as the instrument used. A second PCR of 7 to 11 cycles was run with a J-beta primer mix and a sample-barcoded 5' primer. TCRdb reprocessed the public reads (quality trimming at Q25 with fastp, clone calling with MiXCR) and kept in-frame beta chains. Entries that share a CDR3 protein sequence are merged under the most common genes and DNA. The sample has about 670,000 distinct CDR3 sequences on record, roughly two fifths of them singletons. Of the sample, approximately 31% falls within the top ten clones. The source material was blood. Source of these receptors: a man older than 75 in good health.

This clonotype was seen only a few times. The chain recombines TRBV7-2 with TRBJ1-1; D gene ambiguous. CDR3 length equals 15 residues. Trimming cost V 1 base and J 6 bases, with 15 bases left between them. Germline lookup yields CDR1 SGHTA and CDR2 FQGNSA. The CDR3 region is CASSLETLTTSEAFF. The CDR3 bases are TGTGCCAGCAGCTTAGAGACCTTGACCACTTCTGAAGCTTTCTTT. Filled out from reference TRBV7-2 and TRBJ1-1, the complete variable domain reads GAGVSQSPSNKVTEKGKDVELRCDPISGHTALYWYRQSLGQGLEFLIYFQGNSAPDKSGLPSDRFSAERTGGSVSTLTIQRTQQEDSAVYLCASSLETLTTSEAFFGQGTRLTVV.

This chain connects TRBV10-2 to TRBJ2-1, with D perhaps matching TRBD1 or TRBD2 (5 bases each). Trimming stripped 2 bases from V and 2 bases from J, with 13 bases between. The V gene's germline CDR1 is WSHSY and CDR2 SAAADI. The CDR3 totals 16 residues. CDR3 DNA: TGCGCCAGCAGTGAGCCTAAGACGGGGCCCTACAATGAGCAGTTCTTC. It translates to CASSEPKTGPYNEQFF.

This rearrangement joins TRBV5-1 to TRBJ2-7, with 11 bases that match TRBD2. The CDR3 runs 16 residues. V lost 3 bases and J lost 4; bases outside the gene matches: 9. Germline V lookup: CDR1 SGHRS, CDR2 YFSETQ. The DNA for the CDR3 is TGCGCCAGCAGCTCCTCCACTAGCGGGAGCTCTTACGAGCAGTACTTC. This gives the protein CASSSSTSGSSYEQYF.

Many counts were recorded for this clonotype. A read error is possible here, since a much larger clone lies one base away. CDR3 sequence reads: CATSRTTGPSTDTQYF. In nucleotides, the CDR3 is TGTGCCACCAGCAGAACGACTGGCCCTAGCACAGATACGCAGTATTTT. J is TRBJ2-3 and V is TRBV15, with D hard to call. V was clipped by 2 bases and J by 0 bases, with 12 bases between them. Germline values: CDR1 LNHNV, CDR2 YYDKDF (reference sequence). The CDR3 loop spans 16 amino acids.

CDR3 DNA: TGTGCCAGCAGGGGGGACAGGGGACAAGAGACCCAGTACTTC. Translation gives CASRGDRGQETQYF. The J gene is TRBJ2-5, the V gene TRBV7-9; TRBD1 agrees at 10 bases. With V trimmed by 6 bases and J by 2 bases, 3 bases remained unmatched. The CDR3 runs 14 residues. In germline, CDR1 is SEHNR, CDR2 FQNEAQ (reference sequence). Based on the CDR3 plus reference TRBV7-9 and TRBJ2-5, the full variable domain is DTGVSQNPRHKITKRGQNVTFRCDPISEHNRLYWYRQTLGQGPEFLTYFQNEAQLEKSRLLSDRFSAERPKGSFSTLEIQRTEQGDSAMYLCASRGDRGQETQYFGPGTRLLVL.

The chain recombines TRBV7-2 with TRBJ2-3, with D unclear. Trimming cost V 5 bases and J 5 bases, with 14 bases left between them. Germline loops: CDR1 SGHTA, CDR2 FQGNSA. This CDR3 is built from 14 residues. The CDR3 coding sequence is TGTGCCAGCAGCCCCCAGTTGATAGGAGATACGCAGTATTTT. Residues: CASSPQLIGDTQYF.

This clonotype was recorded once. A much larger clone sits a single nucleotide away, making a read error possible. The J gene is TRBJ2-5, the V gene TRBV25-1; tentative D call: TRBD1 (5 bases). This CDR3 comprises 15 residues. Germline V gene data show CDR1 as MGHDK and CDR2 as SYGVNS. CDR3 sequence reads: CARSESYRPKETQYF. CDR3 nucleotide sequence: TGTGCCAGAAGTGAATCTTACAGGCCTAAAGAGACCCAGTACTTC.

This clonotype occurred a few times. This chain uses TRBV20-1 with TRBJ2-1; D is uncertain. CDR1 and CDR2 (germline): DFQATT, SNEGSKA (reference sequence). This CDR3 spans 15 amino acids. V lost 4 bases and J lost 3, with 16 bases in between. The CDR3 coding sequence is TGCAGTGCTACGATGGTAACCTTGGACTACAATGAGCAGTTCTTC. It encodes CSATMVTLDYNEQFF.

This clonotype was recorded a few times. The DNA for the CDR3 is TGCAGTGCTATATCTAGCGAGGGCACAGATACGCAGTATTTT. Residues: CSAISSEGTDTQYF. V and J are TRBV20-1 and TRBJ2-3; perhaps TRBD2 as D (6 bases). The CDR3 loop spans 14 amino acids. Trimming cost V 4 bases and J 1 base, with 12 bases left between them. The germline CDR1 and CDR2 sequences are DFQATT and SNEGSKA (reference sequence).

This clonotype was seen just once. This chain uses TRBV7-9 with TRBJ2-7, with 14 nucleotides matching TRBD2. The CDR3 is 18 residues long. V was pared by 1 base and J by 0 bases, with 5 bases of the junction left unmatched. Germline values: CDR1 SEHNR, CDR2 FQNEAQ (reference sequence). DNA of the CDR3: TGTGCCAGCAGCTTAGACGGACTAGCGGGGGGCCGCTCCTACGAGCAGTACTTC. Its protein product is CASSLDGLAGGRSYEQYF. The full variable domain, completed using reference TRBV7-9 and TRBJ2-7, is DTGVSQNPRHKITKRGQNVTFRCDPISEHNRLYWYRQTLGQGPEFLTYFQNEAQLEKSRLLSDRFSAERPKGSFSTLEIQRTEQGDSAMYLCASSLDGLAGGRSYEQYFGPGTRLTVT.

To note about this clonotype: A much larger clone differs by one base, so this may be a read error. The chain is built from TRBV29-1 and TRBJ2-7; possible D gene TRBD2, 5 bases. Germline values: CDR1 SQVTM, CDR2 ANQGSEA. The CDR3 consists of 13 residues. The ends were cut back, 7 bases at V and 7 bases at J, with 20 bases in the middle. For the CDR3, the DNA is TGCAGCGCCCTCGAGGGTCTCAGTGGTGAGCAGTACTTC. This encodes CSALEGLSGEQYF.

The sample holds a few counts of this clonotype. The chain joins TRBV7-2 to TRBJ2-1; 10 bases map to TRBD2. V lost 5 bases, J lost 10 bases, and 8 bases stayed unmatched. The CDR3 runs 14 residues. Germline values: CDR1 SGHTA, CDR2 FQGNSA. The CDR3 DNA reads TGTGCCAGCAGCCAACTAGCGGGGCAGTGGGAGCAGTTCTTC. Protein product: CASSQLAGQWEQFF.

The CDR3 here is CATSRGRGRIQETQYF. The CDR3 DNA follows: TGTGCCACCAGCAGAGGGAGGGGAAGGATCCAAGAGACCCAGTACTTC. The V call is TRBV15, the J call TRBJ2-5; maybe TRBD2 (6 bases). CDR1 and CDR2 from the germline V gene are LNHNV and YYDKDF (reference sequence). V was trimmed by 1 base and J by 1 base, leaving 13 bases between them. This CDR3 is built from 16 residues.

The rearrangement joins TRBV27 to TRBJ1-5, with 8 bases identical to TRBD1. Germline V lookup: CDR1 MNHEY, CDR2 SMNVEV (reference sequence). There are 14 residues in the CDR3. The ends lost 6 bases at V and 7 bases at J; junction bases unmatched: 8. Here the CDR3 reads CASSPGQEAQPQHF. In DNA form, the CDR3 reads TGTGCCAGCAGCCCGGGACAGGAGGCGCAGCCCCAGCATTTT.